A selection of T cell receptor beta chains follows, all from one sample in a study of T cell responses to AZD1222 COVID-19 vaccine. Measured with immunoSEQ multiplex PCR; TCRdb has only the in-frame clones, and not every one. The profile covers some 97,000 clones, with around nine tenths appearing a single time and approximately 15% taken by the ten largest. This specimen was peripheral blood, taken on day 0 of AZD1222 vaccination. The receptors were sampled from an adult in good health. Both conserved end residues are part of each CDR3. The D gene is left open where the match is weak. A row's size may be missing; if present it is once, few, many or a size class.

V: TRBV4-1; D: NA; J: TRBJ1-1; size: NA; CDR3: CASSHVQGLNTEAFF; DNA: TGCGCCAGCAGCCATGTCCAGGGGCTGAACACTGAAGCTTTCTTT
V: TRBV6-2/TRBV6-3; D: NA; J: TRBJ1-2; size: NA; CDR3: CASSYPTGGKGVYGYTF; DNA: TGTGCCAGCAGTTACCCCACTGGGGGCAAGGGGGTCTATGGCTACACCTTC
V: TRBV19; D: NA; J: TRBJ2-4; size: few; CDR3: CASSDGVAKNIQYF; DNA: TGTGCCAGTAGCGACGGAGTAGCCAAAAACATTCAGTACTTC
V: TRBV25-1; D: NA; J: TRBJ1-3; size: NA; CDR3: CASTVAGNTIYF; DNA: TGTGCCAGCACCGTAGCGGGAAACACCATATATTTT
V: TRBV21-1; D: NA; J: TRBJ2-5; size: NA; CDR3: CASSKASNGSGETQYF; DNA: TGTGCCAGCAGCAAAGCCTCTAACGGGAGTGGGGAGACCCAGTACTTC
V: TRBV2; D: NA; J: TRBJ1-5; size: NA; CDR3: CASSVRANQPQHF; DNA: TGTGCCAGCAGTGTCAGGGCTAATCAGCCCCAGCATTTT
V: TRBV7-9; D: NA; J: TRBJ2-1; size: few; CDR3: CASTSINDPDNEQFF; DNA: TGTGCCAGCACCTCCATTAATGACCCGGACAATGAGCAGTTCTTC
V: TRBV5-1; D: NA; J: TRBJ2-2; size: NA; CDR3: CASRWVPSSGTGELFF; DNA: TGCGCCAGCAGGTGGGTTCCCTCATCCGGTACCGGGGAGCTGTTTTTT
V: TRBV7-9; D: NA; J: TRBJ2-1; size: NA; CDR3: CASKETGFIREQFF; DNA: TGTGCCAGCAAAGAAACAGGGTTTATCCGGGAGCAGTTCTTC
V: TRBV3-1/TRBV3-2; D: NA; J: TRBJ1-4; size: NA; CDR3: CASSRGSVATNEKLFF; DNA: TGTGCCAGCAGCCGGGGCAGCGTCGCAACTAATGAAAAACTGTTTTTT
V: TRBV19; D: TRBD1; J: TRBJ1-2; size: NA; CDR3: CASSKWAGTGSPMSYGYTF; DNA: TGTGCCAGTAGCAAATGGGCCGGGACAGGGTCCCCGATGAGCTATGGCTACACCTTC
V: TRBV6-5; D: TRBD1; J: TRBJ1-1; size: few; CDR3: CASGRDSQNTEAFF; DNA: TGTGCCAGCGGCCGGGACAGCCAGAACACTGAAGCTTTCTTT
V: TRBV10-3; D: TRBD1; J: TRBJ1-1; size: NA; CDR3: CAITPGQGAGRSTEAFF; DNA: TGTGCCATCACTCCGGGACAGGGGGCGGGTCGCTCCACTGAAGCTTTCTTT
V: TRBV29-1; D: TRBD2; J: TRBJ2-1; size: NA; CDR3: CSVKNGRMNNEQFF; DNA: TGCAGCGTCAAGAACGGGAGGATGAACAATGAGCAGTTCTTC
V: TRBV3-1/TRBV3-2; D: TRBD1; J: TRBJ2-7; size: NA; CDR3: CASSPGQGVYEQYF; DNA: TGTGCCAGCAGTCCGGGACAGGGAGTCTACGAGCAGTACTTC
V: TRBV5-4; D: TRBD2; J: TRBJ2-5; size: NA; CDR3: CASSLGTSGTQETQYF; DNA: TGTGCCAGCAGCTTAGGTACTAGCGGTACCCAAGAGACCCAGTACTTC
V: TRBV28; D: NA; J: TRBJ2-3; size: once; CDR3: CASSLAITDTQYF; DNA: TGTGCCAGCAGTTTGGCCATCACAGATACGCAGTATTTT
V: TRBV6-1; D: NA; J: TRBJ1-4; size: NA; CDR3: CASSELGATNEKLFF; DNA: TGTGCCAGCAGTGAATTAGGAGCAACTAATGAAAAACTGTTTTTT
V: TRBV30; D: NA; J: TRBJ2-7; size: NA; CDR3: CAWSVNEDSYEQYF; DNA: TGTGCCTGGAGTGTAAATGAGGACAGCTACGAGCAGTACTTC
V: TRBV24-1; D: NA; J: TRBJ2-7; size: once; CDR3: CATTSPGRGEIHEQYF; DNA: TGTGCCACCACTTCACCGGGCAGGGGAGAAATCCACGAGCAGTACTTC
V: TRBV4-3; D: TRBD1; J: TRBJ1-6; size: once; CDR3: CASSQSGGLGNSPLHF; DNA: TGCGCCAGCAGCCAGTCAGGGGGTTTGGGTAATTCACCCCTCCACTTT
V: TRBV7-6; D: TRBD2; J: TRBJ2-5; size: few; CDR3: CASSLVLAGETQYF; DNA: TGTGCCAGCAGCTTAGTTCTAGCGGGAGAGACCCAGTACTTC
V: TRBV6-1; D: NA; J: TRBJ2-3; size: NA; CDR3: CASSEGGARTDTQYF; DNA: TGTGCCAGCAGTGAAGGGGGGGCGCGAACAGATACGCAGTATTTT
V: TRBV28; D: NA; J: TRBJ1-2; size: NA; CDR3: CASSFADNYGYTF; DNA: TGTGCCAGCAGTTTCGCAGATAACTATGGCTACACCTTC
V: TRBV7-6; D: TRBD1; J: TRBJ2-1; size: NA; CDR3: CATERDRASNEQFF; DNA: TGTGCCACGGAGCGGGACAGGGCCTCTAATGAGCAGTTCTTC
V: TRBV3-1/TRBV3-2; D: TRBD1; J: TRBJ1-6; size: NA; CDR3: CASSRDSFNSPLHF; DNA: TGTGCCAGCAGCCGGGACAGTTTTAATTCACCCCTCCACTTT
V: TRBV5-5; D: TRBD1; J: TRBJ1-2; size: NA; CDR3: CASSLAVGQGGLYGYTF; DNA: TGTGCCAGCAGCTTGGCCGTGGGACAGGGGGGACTATATGGCTACACCTTC
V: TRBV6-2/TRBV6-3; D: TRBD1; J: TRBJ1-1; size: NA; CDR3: CASSYSTQGSTEAFF; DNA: TGTGCCAGCAGTTACTCAACACAGGGGAGCACTGAAGCTTTCTTT
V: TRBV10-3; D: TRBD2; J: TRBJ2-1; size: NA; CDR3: CAIGGGTSGSREQFF; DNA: TGTGCCATCGGGGGGGGGACTAGCGGGAGTCGCGAGCAGTTCTTC
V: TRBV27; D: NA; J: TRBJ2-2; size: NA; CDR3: CASRREFSNTGELFF; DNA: TGTGCCAGCAGAAGGGAGTTTTCGAACACCGGGGAGCTGTTTTTT